This paragraph reports one T cell receptor beta chain. This sample stems from a study of blood T cell repertoires in COVID-19. Looking at the study overall: The samples span acute and convalescent COVID-19 from the United States, Italy and Spain. Sample material is recorded as cDNA or gDNA derived from T cells, B-cell-depleted T cells, or PBMCs.

In the study's own analysis: From reference gene primer amplification, estimates of nucleated cell counts were derived. TCRdb's table, derived via immunoSEQ multiplex PCR, lists solely in-frame clones and lacks some. V, J and clone size derive from that table, while D and trimming were established from the DNA sequence. Of 240,000 or so clones in the sample, around 90% were seen once. With V trimmed by 5 bases and J by 4 bases, 5 bases remained unmatched. This CDR3 contains 16 residues. Germline CDR1 is ENHRY and CDR2 is SYGVKD. The V call is TRBV10-3, the J call TRBJ2-3, with TRBD2 matching over 14 bases. This clonotype was obtained from a woman aged 25 to 39 with acute or convalescent COVID-19. The sample comprised peripheral blood. DNA for the CDR3: TGTGCCATCAGTATGGGACTAGCGGGAGATGCAGATACGCAGTATTTT. Translated: CAISMGLAGDADTQYF.